This TCR beta chain comes out of a study of T cell responses to AZD1222 COVID-19 vaccine. Study-wide findings and caveats: Seropositivity was recorded at baseline in only 6 or 7 AZD1222 recipients.

V lost 4 bases and J 7 bases, leaving 17 bases between the germline ends. Germline-derived CDR1 and CDR2 are MNHNS and SASEGT. CDR3 length: 16 residues. A note on this clone: The antigen is not known.

The protocol was immunoSEQ multiplex PCR, while the TCRdb copy is restricted to in-frame clones and leaves out a portion. The repertoire has about 150,000 clones, 85% to 95% of them found once; the top ten carry 1.3%. This chain connects TRBV6-1 to TRBJ1-6, with D maybe TRBD1 (5 bases). The sample was peripheral blood, taken on day 0 of AZD1222 vaccination. This TCR was recovered from an adult in good health. The CDR3 here is CASSAIGGGDNSPLHF. CDR3 nucleotide sequence: TGTGCCAGCAGTGCCATAGGTGGAGGGGACAATTCACCCCTCCACTTT.